Below, 18 T cell receptor beta chains from the same sample are listed, as sequenced in a study of long-term antiretroviral therapy in people with HIV. This was the immunoSEQ v3.0 assay at survey level. TCRdb's table, derived via immunoSEQ multiplex PCR, lists solely in-frame clones and lacks some. The repertoire holds about 19,000 clones, with more than 80% as singletons. The sample in question was unsorted PBMCs, obtained 0.2 years after starting antiretroviral therapy. The receptors derive from a woman aged 40 to 55 with HIV.

The DNA of the CDR3 is TGTGCCAGCAGCCCCCAGACGTTACACTCCTACAATGAGCAGTTCTTC. Translation gives CASSPQTLHSYNEQFF. This chain links TRBV11-2 with TRBJ2-1; D is undetermined. CDR3 length: 16 residues. The V end lost 5 bases, the J end lost 0 bases, and 14 bases lay between the germline ends. Per the germline V gene, CDR1 is SGHAT and CDR2 is FQNNGV.

This clone was seen more than once but under ten times. The chain employs TRBV19 and TRBJ1-5, with D perhaps matching TRBD1 (6 bases). Trimming took 1 base from V and 7 from J, leaving 11 bases between them. Germline CDR1 LNHDA, CDR2 SQIVND (reference sequence). The CDR3 has 14 residues. The CDR3 loop reads CASSIVGGEQPQHF. CDR3 bases: TGTGCCAGTAGTATAGTGGGGGGCGAGCAGCCCCAGCATTTT.

The chain links TRBV4-1 to TRBJ2-7; the D gene is possibly TRBD1 (5 bases). The CDR3 length is 13 residues. Trimming pared 4 bases from V and 4 bases from J, leaving 11 bases between. Germline V gene lookup returns CDR1 MGHRA and CDR2 YSYEKL. CDR3 region: CASSLSTVYEQYF. In DNA form, the CDR3 reads TGCGCCAGCAGCCTTTCGACAGTTTACGAGCAGTACTTC.

The J gene is TRBJ2-3, the V gene TRBV14; 8 nucleotides line up with TRBD2. CDR3 length equals 14 residues. The V gene end was trimmed by 4 bases and the J gene end by 6 bases; junction bases not matched to a gene: 6. Germline lookup yields CDR1 SGHDN and CDR2 FVKESK. The CDR3 here is CASSPPGGVDTQYF. CDR3 sequence (DNA): TGTGCCAGCAGCCCTCCGGGAGGGGTGGATACGCAGTATTTT.

This clone was seen a single time. The V gene is TRBV19, the J gene TRBJ1-2; possibly TRBD1 for D (6 bases). V lost 7 bases and J 7 bases, leaving 16 bases between the germline ends. This CDR3 comprises 13 residues. The germline CDR1 and CDR2 sequences are LNHDA and SQIVND (reference sequence). CDR3 coding DNA: TGTGCCAGTACCGACGGGGGGGCCGGTGGCTACACCTTC. Its translation: CASTDGGAGGYTF.

The chain links TRBV5-5 to TRBJ2-1; 8 bases are a match to TRBD1. V lost 5 bases and J lost 5; bases outside the gene matches: 9. The CDR3 consists of 15 residues. Germline loops: CDR1 SGHKS, CDR2 YYEKEE (reference sequence). CDR3 residues: CASRTGTGTNNEQFF. For the CDR3, the DNA is TGTGCCAGCAGGACCGGGACAGGTACTAACAATGAGCAGTTCTTC.

The table lists this clone with a few counts. V gene TRBV19 combines with J gene TRBJ1-2, with D maybe TRBD1 (5 bases). Germline V gene lookup returns CDR1 LNHDA and CDR2 SQIVND (reference sequence). The CDR3 is made up of 16 amino acids. Trimming took 3 bases from V and 6 from J, leaving 20 bases between them. This CDR3 reads CASSIAMGVEWNGYTF. Written as DNA, the CDR3 is TGTGCCAGTAGTATCGCGATGGGGGTGGAGTGGAATGGCTACACCTTC.

This chain joins TRBV15 and TRBJ1-2; a possible D gene is TRBD1 (6 bases). The V end lost 1 base, the J end lost 2 bases, and 11 bases lay between the germline ends. Germline V lookup: CDR1 LNHNV, CDR2 YYDKDF (reference sequence). The CDR3 covers 15 residues. The CDR3 sequence is CATSRGRTENYGYTF. The CDR3 DNA is TGTGCCACCAGCAGAGGTCGGACAGAAAACTATGGCTACACCTTC.

This sequence joins TRBV21-1 and TRBJ2-7. TRBV21-1 is marked as a pseudogene. The CDR3 is 18 amino acids. CDR3 residues: CASSKLSPGGDLSYEQYF. The CDR3 DNA reads as TGTGCCAGCAGCAAATTGAGCCCGGGCGGTGACCTCTCCTACGAGCAGTACTTC.

This chain links TRBV11-3 with TRBJ2-3; 10 bases line up with TRBD2. The J segment lost 4 bases and the V segment lost 5 bases, leaving 12 bases of the junction unmatched. CDR1 is SGHNT, CDR2 YENEEA, per germline. The CDR3 contains 17 residues. CDR3 residues: CASSRIAGGRGADTQYF. The DNA of the CDR3 is TGTGCCAGCAGCCGGATAGCGGGGGGAAGGGGCGCAGATACGCAGTATTTT.

The CDR3 sequence: CASSPRLGANEKLFF. In nucleotides, the CDR3 is TGTGCCAGCAGCCCCAGGCTGGGGGCTAATGAAAAACTGTTTTTT. The V and J genes are TRBV7-9 and TRBJ1-4; D might be TRBD1 (5 bases). This CDR3 region has 15 residues. Germline CDR1 reads SEHNR; CDR2 reads FQNEAQ (reference sequence). V lost 5 bases, J lost 3 bases, and 13 bases lay in between.

The chain joins TRBV18 to TRBJ1-1; weak D call: TRBD1 (6 bases). V was shortened by 3 bases and J by 0 bases, with 14 bases between the two germline ends. Germline values: CDR1 KGHSH, CDR2 LQKENI. CDR3 length: 16 amino acids. The CDR3 nucleotides read TGTGCCAGCTCACCCCCCGCCGGGACACTGAACACTGAAGCTTTCTTT. It encodes CASSPPAGTLNTEAFF.

Written as DNA, the CDR3 is TGTGCCAGCAGTGGCGGACTAGCGGGAGACTACGAGCAGTACTTC. This gives the protein CASSGGLAGDYEQYF. The rearrangement uses TRBV6-5 and TRBJ2-7, with 13 bases identical to TRBD2. This CDR3 spans 15 amino acids. V shed 5 bases, J shed 3 bases, and the junction held 4 bases outside the gene matches. Germline V gene data show CDR1 as MNHEY and CDR2 as SVGAGI.

The CDR3 bases are TGTGCCAGTAATGAAGCGGTCGGCGGGGGTAGGACTGAAGCTTTCTTT. Encoded protein: CASNEAVGGGRTEAFF. This chain joins TRBV19 and TRBJ1-1, with D perhaps TRBD1 (5 bases). The CDR3 runs to 16 residues. From germline, CDR1 is LNHDA and CDR2 SQIVND (reference sequence). V lost 7 bases, J lost 5 bases, and 23 bases lay in between.

The chain employs TRBV5-1 and TRBJ1-1; TRBD1 agrees at 8 bases. The length of the CDR3 is 13 residues. Germline CDR1 and CDR2: SGHRS and YFSETQ. After removal of 5 bases from V and 7 bases from J, the junction contained 7 bases not matched to a gene. CDR3 loop: CASRLGDRNEAFF. CDR3 DNA sequence: TGCGCCAGCAGGCTCGGGGACAGGAATGAAGCTTTCTTT. Supplemented by reference TRBV5-1 and TRBJ1-1, the full variable domain reads KAGVTQTPRYLIKTRGQQVTLSCSPISGHRSVSWYQQTPGQGLQFLFEYFSETQRNKGNFPGRFSGRQFSNSRSEMNVSTLELGDSALYLCASRLGDRNEAFFGQGTRLTVV.

This sequence joins TRBV7-2 and TRBJ2-7; perhaps TRBD1 as D (5 bases). Germline loops: CDR1 SGHTA, CDR2 FQGNSA. This CDR3 spans 15 amino acids. V was cut by 1 base and J by 2 bases, with 12 bases left in between. CDR3 DNA: TGTGCCAGCAGCTTAGGAGTAGCAGGGCCCTACGAGCAGTACTTC. Protein product: CASSLGVAGPYEQYF. Supplemented by reference TRBV7-2 and TRBJ2-7, the full variable domain reads GAGVSQSPSNKVTEKGKDVELRCDPISGHTALYWYRQSLGQGLEFLIYFQGNSAPDKSGLPSDRFSAERTGGSVSTLTIQRTQQEDSAVYLCASSLGVAGPYEQYFGPGTRLTVT.

The chain carries TRBV30 and TRBJ1-2, with 8 bases identical to TRBD1. The CDR3 has 16 amino acids. Germline-derived CDR1 and CDR2 are GTSNPN and SVGIG (reference sequence). V shed 3 bases and J 4 bases; nucleotides not matched to a gene: 13. CDR3 loop: CAWRYTGGVRSYGYTF. CDR3 sequence (DNA): TGTGCCTGGAGGTATACAGGGGGTGTACGATCCTATGGCTACACCTTC.

The chain couples TRBV30 to TRBJ1-5, with D maybe TRBD1 (5 bases). The CDR3 contains 14 residues. Germline loops: CDR1 GTSNPN, CDR2 SVGIG (reference sequence). The V end lost 0 bases, the J end lost 5 bases, and 11 bases lay between the germline ends. The CDR3 sequence: CAWSVGAGDQPQHF. The CDR3 DNA is TGTGCCTGGAGTGTAGGGGCGGGGGATCAGCCCCAGCATTTT.